The clone carrying this T cell receptor beta chain was seen a few times. This entry belongs to a study of T cells in Graves' hyperthyroidism and ophthalmopathy. Based on clinical symptoms, serum thyroxine and TRAb, thyroid ultrasound and orbital computed tomography, diagnoses were reached. It was 8 to 10 ml of fresh peripheral blood that supplied the PBMCs. There were TCR beta CDR3 regions amplified from RNA transcripts. HTBI primers were employed in a first-round RT-PCR of the TCR CDR3. Each CDR3 protein is one row after TCRdb ran MiXCR on the multiplex PCR reads. The data hold under 450,000 distinct CDR3 sequences, with 13% observed a single time. Per the germline V gene, CDR1 is MNHEY and CDR2 is SMNVEV (reference sequence). This CDR3 spans 14 amino acids. Trimming took off 2 bases at V and 8 bases at J, with 15 bases between the two ends.

This receptor was taken from a man aged 30-40 years with Graves' hyperthyroidism that later progressed to Graves' ophthalmopathy. V usage is TRBV27 and J usage is TRBJ1-2, with D perhaps matching TRBD1 (6 bases). Material: blood. CDR3 region: CASSLHQGFQGYTF. DNA for the CDR3: TGTGCCAGCAGTTTACATCAGGGGTTTCAAGGCTACACCTTC.